One sample yielded the 26 T cell receptor beta chains listed below, sequenced in a study of blood T cells in healthy people across ages. It was with a sample-barcoded 5' primer and a J-beta primer mix that a second PCR of about 6 to 12 cycles was run. TCRdb re-analysed the 5' RACE reads in MiXCR, keeping a single row per CDR3 protein. Of some 930,000 distinct CDR3 sequences detected, roughly 29% appear once; the ten largest clones hold around 9.6%. The data also belong to a second study, concerning T cells of mothers and their children.

Sequences were obtained from blood. These receptors were collected from a woman in her 40s in good health.

The chain employs TRBV14 and TRBJ2-2, with 7 bases that match TRBD1. Germline CDR1 is SGHDN and CDR2 is FVKESK. The trim removed 4 bases at V and 5 bases at J, leaving 7 bases unmatched. CDR3 length equals 15 residues. DNA of the CDR3: TGTGCCAGCAGCCCGACAGGGTTGGTAACCGGGGAGCTGTTTTTT. This translates into CASSPTGLVTGELFF.

This clonotype was counted ten times or more. The V call is TRBV6-1, the J call TRBJ2-1; D might be TRBD1 (5 bases). The CDR3 has 15 residues. Trimming took 3 bases from V and 0 from J, leaving 9 bases between them. Germline V lookup: CDR1 MNHNS, CDR2 SASEGT. CDR3 in DNA: TGTGCCAGCAGTGATCAGGGCCCCTCCTACAATGAGCAGTTCTTC. This sequence encodes CASSDQGPSYNEQFF.

Many counts were recorded for this clonotype. The genes are TRBV29-1 and TRBJ1-5; possible D gene TRBD1, 5 bases. Trimming left V 4 bases short and J 1 base short, with 11 bases between. Germline CDR1 reads SQVTM; CDR2 reads ANQGSEA. The CDR3 consists of 14 residues. CDR3 nucleotides: TGCAGCGTTGCGGGGGGTGGGAGCAATCAGCCCCAGCATTTT. Its translation: CSVAGGGSNQPQHF. Full variable domain (missing parts from reference TRBV29-1 and TRBJ1-5): SAVISQKPSRDICQRGTSLTIQCQVDSQVTMMFWYRQQPGQSLTLIATANQGSEATYESGFVIDKFPISRPNLTFSTLTVSNMSPEDSSIYLCSVAGGGSNQPQHFGDGTRLSIL.

In this sample, this clonotype turned up a few times. The chain combines TRBV29-1 with TRBJ1-1, with D possibly being TRBD1 (5 bases). The CDR3 runs to 12 residues. Germline V gene sequence: CDR1 SQVTM, CDR2 ANQGSEA. V dropped 6 bases and J dropped 11 bases, with 19 bases sitting between them. CDR3 protein: CSVPEGSGWAFF. The CDR3 DNA is TGCAGCGTCCCCGAAGGGTCAGGGTGGGCTTTCTTT.

This clonotype was counted between two and nine times. This chain joins TRBV7-2 and TRBJ1-1; D uncertain. The CDR3 sequence is 15 residues long. Trimming removed 2 bases at V and 0 bases at J, with 10 bases between. The germline CDR1 and CDR2 sequences are SGHTA and FQGNSA. This CDR3 reads CASSLWEAMNTEAFF. The CDR3 DNA reads TGTGCCAGCAGCTTATGGGAGGCCATGAACACTGAAGCTTTCTTT.

J is TRBJ2-6 and V is TRBV7-2; 8 bases align to TRBD1. After removal of 1 base from V and 3 bases from J, the junction contained 8 bases not matched to a gene. This CDR3 contains 18 residues. CDR1 is SGHTA and CDR2 is FQGNSA in the germline V gene. CDR3 nucleotide sequence: TGTGCCAGCAGCTTAGGGGGACAGGATAACTTTGGGGCCAACGTCCTGACTTTC. Protein sequence: CASSLGGQDNFGANVLTF.

This clonotype was seen repeatedly, ten times or more. The J gene is TRBJ1-1, the V gene TRBV29-1; D gene unclear. The ends were cut back, 1 base at V and 3 bases at J, with 6 bases in the middle. Germline-derived CDR1 and CDR2 are SQVTM and ANQGSEA. This CDR3 is built from 12 residues. The DNA for the CDR3 is TGCAGCGTTGAAGGCAGCCACACTGAAGCTTTCTTT. It translates to CSVEGSHTEAFF.

With regard to this clonotype: A much larger clone lies a single base off, so this may be a read error. CDR3 DNA sequence: TGTGCCAGCAGCTTAGAGCGGGCAACTAATGAAAAACGGTTTTTT. It is translated as CASSLERATNEKRFF. The chain links TRBV7-2 to TRBJ1-4; D ambiguous. This CDR3 has 15 amino acids. Germline V gene data show CDR1 as SGHTA and CDR2 as FQGNSA.

The V gene is TRBV4-3, the J gene TRBJ2-2, with D perhaps TRBD2 (5 bases). The V end was cut by 0 bases, the J end by 6 bases, with 11 bases between. CDR1 LGHNA and CDR2 YSLEER come from the germline V gene. The CDR3 runs to 15 residues. In DNA form, the CDR3 reads TGCGCCAGCAGCCAAGATCGAGCGGCTTCCGGGGAGCTGTTTTTT. It is translated as CASSQDRAASGELFF.

This clonotype was observed a few times. This chain connects TRBV7-8 to TRBJ2-5; unclear D gene. Per the germline V gene, CDR1 is SGHVS and CDR2 is FQNEAQ. The CDR3 runs 14 residues. The germline V and J ends were trimmed by 1 base and 5 bases, with 11 bases remaining between them. The CDR3 DNA reads TGTGCCAGCAGCTTAGGGGCCAGAGACGAGACCCAGTACTTC. Its protein product is CASSLGARDETQYF.

This clonotype was detected a few times. This chain joins TRBV12-3 or TRBV12-4 and TRBJ2-7; 12 nucleotides line up with TRBD2. The V segment lost 5 bases and the J segment 7 bases; nucleotides outside the gene matches: 9. The CDR3 length is 15 residues. CDR3 DNA: TGTGCCAGCAGTCCACCGGGACTAGCGGGTGAGGAGCAGTACTTC. It specifies CASSPPGLAGEEQYF.

In its sample, this clonotype was seen many times. The gene calls are TRBV20-1 and TRBJ2-7; D is possibly TRBD1 (6 bases). This CDR3 has 12 residues. Trimming shortened V by 6 bases and J by 1 base, and 10 bases separated the two germline ends. Germline-derived CDR1 and CDR2 are DFQATT and SNEGSKA (reference sequence). DNA for the CDR3: TGCAGTGCCCAGGGACAATCCTACGAGCAGTACTTC. Translated, it gives CSAQGQSYEQYF.

This clonotype was seen more than once but under ten times. The chain uses TRBV7-2 and TRBJ2-5, with 9 bases fitting TRBD1. Germline V gene lookup returns CDR1 SGHTA and CDR2 FQGNSA. Unmatched junction bases numbered 4, after V lost 1 base and J lost 4 bases. CDR3 length equals 15 residues. The CDR3 region has the DNA TGTGCCAGCAGCTTAGGCGGGACAGGGCGAGAGACCCAGTACTTC. Amino acid sequence: CASSLGGTGRETQYF.

This clonotype occurred many times. The chain combines TRBV4-1 with TRBJ2-7; the D is unclear. V was clipped by 1 base and J by 5 bases, with 15 bases between them. This CDR3 contains 15 residues. Looked up from germline, CDR1 is MGHRA and CDR2 is YSYEKL. Here the CDR3 reads CASSQVKGPTHEQYF. The CDR3 nucleotides read TGCGCCAGCAGCCAAGTTAAGGGCCCCACCCACGAGCAGTACTTC.

The rearrangement joins TRBV6-5 to TRBJ1-3; 7 bases fit TRBD1. The length of the CDR3 is 16 residues. The germline gives CDR1 MNHEY, CDR2 SVGAGI. The J segment lost 4 bases and the V segment lost 4 bases, leaving 10 bases of the junction unmatched. The CDR3 sequence: CASSLETGLAGNTIYF. CDR3 DNA sequence: TGTGCCAGCAGTTTAGAGACAGGGCTGGCCGGAAACACCATATATTTT.

This clonotype was recorded many times. The gene calls are TRBV4-3 and TRBJ2-5, with 13 nucleotides matching TRBD2. The trim removed 0 bases at V and 2 bases at J, leaving 3 bases unmatched. The CDR3 runs to 17 residues. CDR1 and CDR2 from the germline V gene are LGHNA and YSLEER. The CDR3 loop reads CASSQDGLAGAQETQYF. The DNA of the CDR3 is TGCGCCAGCAGCCAAGACGGACTAGCGGGGGCTCAAGAGACCCAGTACTTC.

This clonotype was counted only a few times. The CDR3 coding sequence is TGTGCCAGCAGCCCCAGTCGACTAGCGGGGGCCAAAAACCACCACACAGATACGCAGTATTTT. This translates into CASSPSRLAGAKNHHTDTQYF. This chain links TRBV7-3 with TRBJ2-3; 12 bases fit TRBD2. Germline-derived CDR1 and CDR2 are SGHTA and FQGTGA. Germline trimming cut 5 bases from V and 2 bases from J; bases unmatched to any gene: 20. The CDR3 is made up of 21 amino acids.

This clonotype was picked up many times. In nucleotides, the CDR3 is TGTGCCAGCAGTTACTCCATGGGGGGGCTCTACGAGCAGTACTTC. It translates to CASSYSMGGLYEQYF. The chain uses TRBV6-5 and TRBJ2-7; D is possibly TRBD2 (7 bases). Trimming cost V 0 bases and J 3 bases, with 12 bases left between them. CDR1 and CDR2 (germline): MNHEY, SVGAGI. CDR3 length: 15 amino acids.

The chain links TRBV7-9 to TRBJ2-5; 8 nucleotides match TRBD2. The J call is uncertain, as TRBJ2-7 better fits the DNA end. This CDR3 contains 15 residues. The V gene's germline CDR1 is SEHNR and CDR2 FQNEAQ (reference sequence). CDR3: CASGMSGGDLYEQYF. DNA for the CDR3: TGTGCCAGCGGCATGAGCGGGGGAGATCTTTACGAGCAGTACTTC.

Details on this clonotype: This may be a read error, as it is one base from a much larger clone. The rearrangement joins TRBV10-3 to TRBJ2-1, with D perhaps matching TRBD1 or TRBD2 (5 bases each). The V gene lost 1 base and the J gene lost 9 bases, with 16 bases spanning the gap. Germline values: CDR1 ENHRY, CDR2 SYGVKD. This CDR3 is 15 amino acids long. The DNA for the CDR3 is TGTGCCATCAGTGAGTGGGGGACCGAGTACGGTGAGCAGTTCTTC. This gives the protein CAISEWGTEYGEQFF.

The chain is built from TRBV5-1 and TRBJ2-7; 8 nucleotides align to TRBD1. Germline V lookup: CDR1 SGHRS, CDR2 YFSETQ. CDR3 length: 14 residues. J was trimmed by 2 bases and V by 4 bases; bases with no gene match: 5. In nucleotides, the CDR3 is TGCGCCAGCAGCGGACTGGGACAGGCCTACGAGCAGTACTTC. Translation: CASSGLGQAYEQYF.

The table lists this clonotype with many counts. The CDR3 is CASSSTSSGDTQYF. For the CDR3, the DNA is TGTGCCAGCAGCTCGACCTCTAGCGGAGATACGCAGTATTTT. The chain uses TRBV9 and TRBJ2-3, with 7 bases that match TRBD2. Germline values: CDR1 SGDLS, CDR2 YYNGEE. Trimming took 4 bases from V and 5 from J; bases not matched to a gene: 7. The CDR3 runs to 14 residues.

This clonotype was recorded only once. An end of the junction differs from the germline gene, which may be a read error. This chain links TRBV5-5 with TRBJ1-5, with TRBD1 matching over 9 bases. In germline, CDR1 is SGHKS, CDR2 YYEKEE (reference sequence). The CDR3 extends over 19 amino acids. CDR3 nucleotide sequence: TGTGCCAGCAGCTTCGGGCGATCAGGACAGGGGATGGACAATCGGCCCCAGCATTTT. Its translation: CASSFGRSGQGMDNRPQHF. Based on the CDR3 plus reference TRBV5-5 and TRBJ1-5, the full variable domain is DAGVTQSPTHLIKTRGQQVTLRCSPISGHKSVSWYQQVLGQGPQFIFQYYEKEERGRGNFPDRFSARQFPNYSSELNVNALLLGDSALYLCASSFGRSGQGMDNRPQHFGDGTRLSIL.

This clonotype was counted only a few times. This chain uses TRBV7-2 with TRBJ1-2; D might be TRBD1 (6 bases). V lost 3 bases to trimming and J lost 7 bases, with 18 bases between them. The CDR3 spans 15 residues. CDR1 and CDR2 from the germline V gene are SGHTA and FQGNSA. CDR3 bases: TGTGCCAGCAGCTTGGGGGCGCTCGCCGTGTTTGGCTACACCTTC. It codes for CASSLGALAVFGYTF.

The DNA of the CDR3 is TGTGCCAGCAGTTCGCAGAGGAATGTCCAGCCCCAGCATTTT. Residues: CASSSQRNVQPQHF. This chain uses TRBV25-1 with TRBJ1-5, with D hard to call. The CDR3 runs to 14 residues. Germline-derived CDR1 and CDR2 are MGHDK and SYGVNS. V lost 5 bases, J lost 7 bases, and 15 bases lay in between.

A remark on this clonotype: Being one base from a much bigger clone, this may be a read error. The CDR3 DNA reads TGTGCCAGCAGTTTAATGGCAGGGCAGAATGAGCAGTTCTTC. It specifies CASSLMAGQNEQFF. The chain recombines TRBV28 with TRBJ2-1, with D perhaps TRBD1 (5 bases). Trimming pared 2 bases from V and 7 bases from J, leaving 12 bases between. This CDR3 has 14 amino acids. Germline V gives CDR1 MDHEN, CDR2 SYDVKM.